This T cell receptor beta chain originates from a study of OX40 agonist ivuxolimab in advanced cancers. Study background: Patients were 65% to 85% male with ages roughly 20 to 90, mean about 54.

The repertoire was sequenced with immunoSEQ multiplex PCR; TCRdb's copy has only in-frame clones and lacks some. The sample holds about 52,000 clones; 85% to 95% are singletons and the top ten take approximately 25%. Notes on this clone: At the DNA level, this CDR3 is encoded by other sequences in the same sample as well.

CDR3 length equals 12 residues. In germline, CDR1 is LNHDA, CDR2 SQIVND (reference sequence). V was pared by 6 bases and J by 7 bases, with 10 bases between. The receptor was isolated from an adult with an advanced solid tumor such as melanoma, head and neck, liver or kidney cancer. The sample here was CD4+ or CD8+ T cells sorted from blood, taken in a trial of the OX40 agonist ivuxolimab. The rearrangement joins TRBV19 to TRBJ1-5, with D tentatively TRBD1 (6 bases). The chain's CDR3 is CASSGGGQPQHF. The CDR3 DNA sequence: TGTGCCAGTAGCGGGGGCGGGCAGCCCCAGCATTTT.